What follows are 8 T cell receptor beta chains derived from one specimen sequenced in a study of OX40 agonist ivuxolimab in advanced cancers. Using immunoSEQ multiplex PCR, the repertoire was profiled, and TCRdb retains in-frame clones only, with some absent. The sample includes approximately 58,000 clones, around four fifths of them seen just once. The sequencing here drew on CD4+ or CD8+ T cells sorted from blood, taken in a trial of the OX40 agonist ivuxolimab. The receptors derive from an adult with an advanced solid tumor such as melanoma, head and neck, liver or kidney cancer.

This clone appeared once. Here the CDR3 DNA reads TGTGCCAGCAGTTACTTGGGTATCGAGACCCAGTACTTC. Translating gives CASSYLGIETQYF. The chain links TRBV6-5 to TRBJ2-5; D not certain. Germline CDR1 and CDR2: MNHEY and SVGAGI. V was shortened by 1 base and J by 5 bases, with 8 bases between the two germline ends. The CDR3 has 13 amino acids.

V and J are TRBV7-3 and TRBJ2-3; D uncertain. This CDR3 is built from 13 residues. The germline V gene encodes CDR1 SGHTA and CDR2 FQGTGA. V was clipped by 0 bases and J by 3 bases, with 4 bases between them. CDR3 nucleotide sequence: TGTGCCAGCAGCTTAACGATAACAGATACGCAGTATTTT. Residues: CASSLTITDTQYF. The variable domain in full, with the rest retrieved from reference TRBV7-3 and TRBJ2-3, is GAGVSQTPSNKVTEKGKYVELRCDPISGHTALYWYRQSLGQGPEFLIYFQGTGAADDSGLPNDRFFAVRPEGSVSTLKIQRTERGDSAVYLCASSLTITDTQYFGPGTRLTVL.

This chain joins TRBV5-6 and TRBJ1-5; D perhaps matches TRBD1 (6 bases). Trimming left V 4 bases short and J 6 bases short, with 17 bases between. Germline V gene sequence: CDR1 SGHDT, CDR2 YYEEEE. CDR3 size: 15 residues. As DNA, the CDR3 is TGTGCCAGCAGCCTTGGAACAGGGCGAGGTCAGCCCCAGCATTTT. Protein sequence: CASSLGTGRGQPQHF.

CDR3 sequence reads: CASTQGRGLTEAFF. In nucleotides, the CDR3 is TGTGCCAGCACCCAGGGGCGGGGCCTCACTGAAGCTTTCTTT. This chain links TRBV6-5 with TRBJ1-1; the D gene is possibly TRBD1 (6 bases). V shed 7 bases and J shed 4 bases, with 16 bases lying between them. CDR3 length: 14 amino acids. The germline gives CDR1 MNHEY, CDR2 SVGAGI.

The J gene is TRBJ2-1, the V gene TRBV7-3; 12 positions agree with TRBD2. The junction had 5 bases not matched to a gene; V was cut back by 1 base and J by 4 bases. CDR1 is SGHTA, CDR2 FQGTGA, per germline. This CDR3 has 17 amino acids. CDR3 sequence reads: CASSLIASGRAYNEQFF. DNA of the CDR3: TGTGCCAGCAGCTTAATTGCTAGCGGGAGGGCGTACAATGAGCAGTTCTTC.

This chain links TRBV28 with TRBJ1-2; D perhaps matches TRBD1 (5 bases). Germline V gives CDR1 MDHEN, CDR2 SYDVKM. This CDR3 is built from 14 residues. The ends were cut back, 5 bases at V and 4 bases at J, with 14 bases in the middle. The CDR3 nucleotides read TGTGCCAGCAGTCGACGGGACGCCGCCTATGGCTACACCTTC. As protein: CASSRRDAAYGYTF.

CDR3 sequence reads: CASSLGGSTENEQFF. The DNA of the CDR3 is TGTGCCAGCAGCTTAGGAGGCTCGACAGAAAATGAGCAGTTCTTC. This rearrangement joins TRBV11-3 to TRBJ2-1; D may be TRBD1 (5 bases). Germline V gene data show CDR1 as SGHNT and CDR2 as YENEEA. The CDR3 is made up of 15 amino acids. V dropped 1 base and J dropped 7 bases, with 14 bases sitting between them.

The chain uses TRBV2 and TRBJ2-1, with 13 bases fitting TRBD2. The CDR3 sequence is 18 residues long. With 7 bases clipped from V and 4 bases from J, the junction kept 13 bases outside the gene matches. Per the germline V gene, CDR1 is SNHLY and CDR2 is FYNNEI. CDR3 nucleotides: TGTGCCAGCACCGTCCGGGGGACTAGCGGGATACGGTACAATGAGCAGTTCTTC. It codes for CASTVRGTSGIRYNEQFF.